Included here is one T cell receptor beta chain sequence, with context. Its antigen is currently unknown. The assay was immunoSEQ multiplex PCR, and TCRdb's table has in-frame clones only and misses some. The sample lists some 180,000 clones, 80% to 95% seen once, with more than 9% in the top ten. This CDR3 is 14 amino acids long. V dropped 5 bases and J dropped 2 bases, with 13 bases sitting between them. Germline lookup yields CDR1 MNHEY and CDR2 SVGAGI. These data originate in a study of T cell responses to AZD1222 COVID-19 vaccine. Study results and limitations: Distributed over spike, vaccine-associated CD4 TCRs predominated at 160-218 and 743-854.

This clonotype originated in an adult in good health. Sequenced material: peripheral blood, taken on day 0 of AZD1222 vaccination. This chain links TRBV6-5 with TRBJ2-7, with D possibly TRBD1 on 6 matching bases. CDR3 nucleotides: TGTGCCAGCAGTCCAAACAGGGTAGCCTACGAGCAGTACGTC. Translation: CASSPNRVAYEQYV.